This T cell receptor (beta chain) emerged from a study of regulatory T cells in long-lasting Graves disease. Arm-PCR of CDR3 regions and iRepertoire HTBI primers were the basis on which TCR beta libraries were built. TCRdb re-called the multiplex PCR reads with MiXCR, one entry per CDR3 protein. The sample lists about 400,000 distinct CDR3 sequences; 20% were seen once. The study, taken as a whole, reports: Gene preferences differed: TRBV28, TRBJ1-2, TRBJ2-5 in persistent cases. Between persistent patients, about 2,800 public clonotypes were shared, exceeding the roughly 920 shared between new patients.

As for time point: persistent/refractory GD, antithyroid drugs over 5 years with positive TRAb. Making the TCR library involved RNA that had been extracted from PBMCs. Patients all came to the study from an endocrinology department in Xi'an, China. A volume of about 9 milliliters of peripheral blood was collected in EDTA tubes. CDR3 size: 16 residues. V dropped 2 bases and J dropped 4; count of bases not matched to a gene: 11. Germline V lookup: CDR1 GTSNPN, CDR2 SVGIG (reference sequence). This clonotype occurred many times. Its antigen is undetermined. The starting material was peripheral blood mononuclear cells (PBMCs), obtained when the disease was refractory, from a patient treated with antithyroid drugs. The source of this sequence is a female donor with Graves disease. The chain has TRBV30 and TRBJ2-7; 10 nucleotides line up with TRBD1. Here the CDR3 reads CAWSQDLSGQGYEQYF. Written as DNA, the CDR3 is TGTGCCTGGAGTCAGGATCTATCGGGACAGGGGTACGAGCAGTACTTC.